Below, 20 T cell receptor beta chains from the same sample are listed, as sequenced in a study of beta chain features in type 1 diabetes. General observations from the study: TCRB CDR3 length was moderately but significantly reduced in all four CD4+ subsets of Type 1 diabetes patients.

These receptors' targets are unknown. The study reverse transcribed the entire isolated RNA, so it sequenced expressed TCRB transcripts. Sequencing used immunoSEQ multiplex PCR; TCRdb keeps in-frame clones, though not all of them. The sample lists nearly 700,000 clones; around an eighth were seen once. Sequenced: naive CD4+ T cells from blood. These receptor sequences come from a man between 18 and 29 years old with type 1 diabetes.

This clone has a handful of counts. CDR3 loop: CASSPNQETQYF. The CDR3 nucleotides are TGTGCCAGCAGCCCCAACCAAGAGACCCAGTACTTC. The chain couples TRBV11-3 to TRBJ2-5; no firm D call. Per the germline V gene, CDR1 is SGHNT and CDR2 is YENEEA. Trimming left V 5 bases short and J 0 bases short, with 4 bases between. The CDR3 contains 12 residues.

This clone showed up just a few times. The gene calls are TRBV15 and TRBJ1-5; a weak D match, TRBD1 (6 bases). Germline V lookup: CDR1 LNHNV, CDR2 YYDKDF (reference sequence). The V gene lost 0 bases and the J gene lost 0 bases, with 12 bases spanning the gap. The CDR3 length is 17 residues. The CDR3 protein is CATSRDFGDISNQPQHF. The CDR3 bases are TGTGCCACCAGCAGAGATTTTGGGGACATTAGCAATCAGCCCCAGCATTTT.

In its sample, this clone was seen a few times. This chain connects TRBV20-1 to TRBJ1-6, with no clear D. This CDR3 is built from 10 residues. Germline lookup yields CDR1 DFQATT and CDR2 SNEGSKA (reference sequence). V was cut by 6 bases and J by 10 bases, with 7 bases left in between. The CDR3 spells CSAVRSPLHF. In DNA form, the CDR3 reads TGCAGTGCCGTGCGATCACCCCTCCACTTT.

This clone occurred a few times. The V and J genes are TRBV4-1 and TRBJ2-1; perhaps TRBD2 as D (6 bases). Germline CDR1 MGHRA, CDR2 YSYEKL. The CDR3 is made up of 16 amino acids. V gave up 1 base and J gave up 6 bases, with 16 bases separating them. The DNA of the CDR3 is TGCGCCAGCAGCCAAGGCCCGCGGGGCCTTTCCAATGAGCAGTTCTTC. It translates to CASSQGPRGLSNEQFF.

The DNA of the CDR3 is TGTGCCTGGAGTACATACGGGGGGGGCCCCTACAATGAGCAGTTCTTC. It translates to CAWSTYGGGPYNEQFF. The chain links TRBV30 to TRBJ2-1; 8 bases map to TRBD2. Germline CDR1 and CDR2: GTSNPN and SVGIG (reference sequence). V trimming: 2 bases; J trimming: 2 bases; junction bases outside the gene matches: 8. The length of the CDR3 is 16 residues.

The chain couples TRBV6-1 to TRBJ1-2; tentative D call: TRBD1 (5 bases). The germline gives CDR1 MNHNS, CDR2 SASEGT. V gave up 8 bases and J gave up 2 bases, with 12 bases separating them. The CDR3 sequence is 13 residues long. DNA of the CDR3: TGTGCCAGCGGGGGGACTGTGAACTATGGCTACACCTTC. Its translation is CASGGTVNYGYTF.

This clone has more than one count but fewer than ten. The J gene is TRBJ2-2, the V gene TRBV6-6, with D uncertain. The ends were cut back, 2 bases at V and 5 bases at J, with 12 bases in the middle. The germline gives CDR1 MNHNY, CDR2 SVGAGI (reference sequence). The CDR3 has 15 residues. The CDR3 reads CASSYGHLVTGELFF. Written as DNA, the CDR3 is TGTGCCAGCAGTTACGGCCATCTGGTTACCGGGGAGCTGTTTTTT.

This chain links TRBV5-1 with TRBJ2-4; TRBD2 might be the D (6 bases). Trimming took off 4 bases at V and 9 bases at J, with 23 bases between the two ends. CDR3 size: 16 residues. The germline gives CDR1 SGHRS, CDR2 YFSETQ. CDR3 sequence reads: CASSMSGTLKEGIQYF. The CDR3 region has the DNA TGCGCCAGCAGCATGTCCGGGACTCTAAAAGAGGGCATTCAGTACTTC.

V is TRBV4-1 and J is TRBJ2-5; unclear D gene. The CDR3 contains 14 residues. V lost 3 bases and J 5 bases, leaving 13 bases between the germline ends. Looked up from germline, CDR1 is MGHRA and CDR2 is YSYEKL. Here the CDR3 DNA reads TGCGCCAGCAGCCAGCAGACTCCCAGGGAGACCCAGTACTTC. Amino acid sequence: CASSQQTPRETQYF.

This clone was counted a few times. The chain employs TRBV9 and TRBJ2-7; TRBD2 matches at 12 bases. The CDR3 is made up of 15 amino acids. The J segment lost 3 bases and the V segment lost 4 bases, leaving 5 bases of the junction unmatched. Germline CDR1 and CDR2: SGDLS and YYNGEE. The chain's CDR3 is CASSPRTSGVYEQYF. Written as DNA, the CDR3 is TGTGCCAGCAGCCCCCGGACTAGCGGGGTCTACGAGCAGTACTTC. Looking up the rest from reference TRBV9 and TRBJ2-7 gives the full variable domain: DSGVTQTPKHLITATGQRVTLRCSPRSGDLSVYWYQQSLDQGLQFLIQYYNGEERAKGNILERFSAQQFPDLHSELNLSSLELGDSALYFCASSPRTSGVYEQYFGPGTRLTVT.

This clone occurred a few times. This same CDR3 is encoded by further DNA sequences in the sample. Here the CDR3 reads CASSWTGLNTEAFF. In DNA form, the CDR3 reads TGTGCCAGTAGCTGGACGGGGTTGAACACTGAAGCTTTCTTT. The chain links TRBV19 to TRBJ1-1; D unresolved. Germline CDR1 is LNHDA and CDR2 is SQIVND (reference sequence). V was pared by 6 bases and J by 0 bases, with 11 bases between. The CDR3 has 14 residues.

The genes are TRBV7-9 and TRBJ2-7; D call uncertain. The CDR3 contains 14 residues. V was shortened by 5 bases and J by 2 bases, with 13 bases between the two germline ends. From germline, CDR1 is SEHNR and CDR2 FQNEAQ (reference sequence). The CDR3 DNA reads TGTGCCAGCAGCCAGGAGAATCGGGCCTACGAGCAGTACTTC. Amino acids: CASSQENRAYEQYF.

The CDR3 DNA follows: TGTGCCATCAGTGAGGCGGGGACAGGTTCCAATTCACCCCTCCACTTT. Translation: CAISEAGTGSNSPLHF. This chain links TRBV10-3 with TRBJ1-6; 8 bases match TRBD1. V trimming: 2 bases; J trimming: 7 bases; junction bases outside the gene matches: 7. Germline V gene data show CDR1 as ENHRY and CDR2 as SYGVKD. The length of the CDR3 is 16 residues.

The V call is TRBV28, the J call TRBJ1-1; the D is unclear. There are 11 residues in the CDR3. Germline-derived CDR1 and CDR2 are MDHEN and SYDVKM. The V end lost 4 bases, the J end lost 4 bases, and 4 bases lay between the germline ends. In DNA form, the CDR3 reads TGTGCCAGCAGTTCAACCACTGAAGCTTTCTTT. It encodes CASSSTTEAFF. The full variable domain, its missing parts supplied by reference TRBV28 and TRBJ1-1, is DVKVTQSSRYLVKRTGEKVFLECVQDMDHENMFWYRQDPGLGLRLIYFSYDVKMKEKGDIPEGYSVSREKKERFSLILESASTNQTSMYLCASSSTTEAFFGQGTRLTVV.

This clone was observed a handful of times. V gene TRBV6-1 combines with J gene TRBJ2-7; D call uncertain. There are 14 residues in the CDR3. V dropped 6 bases and J dropped 3 bases, with 15 bases sitting between them. Germline CDR1 MNHNS, CDR2 SASEGT. CDR3 DNA sequence: TGTGCCAGCAGCCCAGCTGGGCAGGTCTACGAGCAGTACTTC. Its protein is CASSPAGQVYEQYF.

The chain recombines TRBV10-3 with TRBJ1-5; no clear D. Germline V CDR1 and CDR2: ENHRY, SYGVKD. Trimming shortened V by 8 bases and J by 0 bases, and 14 bases separated the two germline ends. This CDR3 is built from 15 residues. The chain's CDR3 is CAISEVGYSNQPQHF. The CDR3 DNA reads TGTGCCATCTCGGAGGTGGGTTATAGCAATCAGCCCCAGCATTTT.

The chain joins TRBV13 to TRBJ1-2; D may be TRBD1 (6 bases). Per germline, CDR1 PRHDT and CDR2 FYEKMQ (reference sequence). Trimming removed 5 bases at V and 3 bases at J, with 16 bases between. This CDR3 has 15 amino acids. The CDR3 DNA is TGTGCCAGCAGCCCCCCGGAGGAGGGGGACTATGGCTACACCTTC. Protein product: CASSPPEEGDYGYTF.

This clone was seen many times. Other DNA sequences in the same sample also yield this CDR3. The rearrangement uses TRBV10-3 and TRBJ2-1; D could derive from TRBD1 or TRBD2 (6 bases each). V was shortened by 4 bases and J by 7 bases, with 8 bases between the two germline ends. The germline CDR1 and CDR2 sequences are ENHRY and SYGVKD. The CDR3 is made up of 12 amino acids. The CDR3 nucleotides are TGTGCCATCAGTGTAGGGGGGAATGAGCAGTTCTTC. As protein: CAISVGGNEQFF.

V gene TRBV27 combines with J gene TRBJ1-5, with D unresolved. The CDR3 is 16 residues long. The germline V gene encodes CDR1 MNHEY and CDR2 SMNVEV (reference sequence). Trimming took 5 bases from V and 7 from J, leaving 21 bases between them. The DNA for the CDR3 is TGTGCCAGCAGTCCCTCGCGAGACTCGCCCCACCAGCCCCAGCATTTT. Protein sequence: CASSPSRDSPHQPQHF.

The chain joins TRBV7-9 to TRBJ1-1; no definite D call. The V end was cut by 7 bases, the J end by 2 bases, with 14 bases between. CDR1 is SEHNR, CDR2 FQNEAQ, per germline (reference sequence). The CDR3 is made up of 14 amino acids. The CDR3 here is CASTLRAANTEAFF. The CDR3 nucleotides are TGTGCCAGCACCCTTAGGGCAGCCAACACTGAAGCTTTCTTT.